These T cell receptor beta chains were read from a single sample in a study of T cells in Graves' hyperthyroidism and ophthalmopathy. MiXCR, applied by TCRdb to the multiplex PCR reads, yields one record per CDR3 protein. The data hold hundreds of thousands of distinct CDR3 sequences, with 12% to 15% observed a single time. Material: blood. The receptors come from a young woman with Graves' hyperthyroidism. CDR3s include the opening cysteine and the closing phenylalanine or tryptophan. Each record gives: V gene, CDR3 protein.

TRBV27 | CASSVSIAGGGKNIQYF
TRBV27 | CASSSVRLAVDTQYF
TRBV20-1 | CSARGTGGETQYF
TRBV18 | CASSRLAGSTDTQYF
TRBV6-2/TRBV6-3 | CASSLGVGYTF
TRBV29-1 | CSVRGGYVTSGHNEQFF
TRBV11-2 | CASSLSQWRARYNEQFF
TRBV18 | CASSPMYQETQYF
TRBV9 | CASSGPGQGDSGSYEQYF
TRBV20-1 | CSAPGQGETQYF
TRBV20-1 | CSAARTSGESNEQFF
TRBV28 | CASSPGDFSNQPQHF
TRBV12-3/TRBV12-4 | CASSLRQSYSNQPQHF
TRBV29-1 | CSVVRSGGRENTEAFF
TRBV27 | CASSPLRARAGGPREQYF
TRBV12-3/TRBV12-4 | CASSYRDYNEQFF
TRBV29-1 | CSVRLGDSPYEQYF
TRBV11-2 | CASSLTSGSHEQFF
TRBV20-1 | CSAPGQGNQETQYF
TRBV2 | CASSVITDTQYF
TRBV5-1 | CASSLITAGGSYNEQFF
TRBV7-3 | CASSLLGWRQAKNIQYF
TRBV12-3/TRBV12-4 | CASSLSGGGEAFF
TRBV6-5 | CASSGRNSYEQYF
TRBV2 | CASSGGTANQPQHF
TRBV2 | CASSEVRGYNSPLHF
TRBV5-1 | CASSLKLTGVGETQYF
TRBV30 | CAWSVQSGSPLHF